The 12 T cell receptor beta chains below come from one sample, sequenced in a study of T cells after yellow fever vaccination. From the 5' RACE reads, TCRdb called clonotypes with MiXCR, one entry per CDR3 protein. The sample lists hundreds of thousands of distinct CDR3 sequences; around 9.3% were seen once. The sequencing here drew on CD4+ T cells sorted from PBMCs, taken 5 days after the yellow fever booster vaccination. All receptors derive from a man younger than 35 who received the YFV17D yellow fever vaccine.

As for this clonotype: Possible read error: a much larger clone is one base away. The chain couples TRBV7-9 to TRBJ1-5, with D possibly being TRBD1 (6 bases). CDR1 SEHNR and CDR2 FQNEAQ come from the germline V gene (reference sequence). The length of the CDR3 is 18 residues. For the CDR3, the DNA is TGTGCCAGCAGCTTAGCCCCGCCGGGCAGGGGAGGCAATCAGCCCAAGCATTTT. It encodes CASSLAPPGRGGNQPKHF.

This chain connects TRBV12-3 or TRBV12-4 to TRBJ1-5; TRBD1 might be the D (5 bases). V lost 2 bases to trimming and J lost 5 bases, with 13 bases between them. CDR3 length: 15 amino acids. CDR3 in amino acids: CASSLTVQGYQPQHF. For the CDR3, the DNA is TGTGCCAGCAGTTTAACCGTGCAGGGCTATCAGCCCCAGCATTTT.

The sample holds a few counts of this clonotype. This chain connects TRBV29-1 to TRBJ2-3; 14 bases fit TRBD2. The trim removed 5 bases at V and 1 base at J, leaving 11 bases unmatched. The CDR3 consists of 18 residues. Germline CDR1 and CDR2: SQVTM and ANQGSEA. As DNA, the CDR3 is TGCAGCGTTCCTGGCCGGACTAGCGGGGGGTTTGGCACAGATACGCAGTATTTT. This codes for CSVPGRTSGGFGTDTQYF.

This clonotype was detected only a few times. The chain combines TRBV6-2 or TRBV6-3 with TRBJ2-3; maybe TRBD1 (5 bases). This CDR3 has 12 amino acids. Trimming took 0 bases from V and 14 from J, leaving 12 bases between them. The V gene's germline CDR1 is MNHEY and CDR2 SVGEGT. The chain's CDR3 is CASSYSRNRRYF. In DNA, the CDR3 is TGTGCCAGCAGTTACTCGCGGAACAGGCGGTATTTT.

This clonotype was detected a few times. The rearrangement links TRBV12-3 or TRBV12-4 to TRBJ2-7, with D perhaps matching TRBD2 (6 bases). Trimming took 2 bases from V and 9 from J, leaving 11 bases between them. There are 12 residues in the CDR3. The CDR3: CASSLSLARQYV. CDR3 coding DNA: TGTGCCAGCAGTTTAAGCCTAGCGCGGCAGTACGTC.

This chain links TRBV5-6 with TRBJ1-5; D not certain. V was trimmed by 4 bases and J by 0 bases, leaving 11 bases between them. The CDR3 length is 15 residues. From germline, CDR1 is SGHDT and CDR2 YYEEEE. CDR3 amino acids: CASSRVANSNQPQHF. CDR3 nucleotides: TGTGCCAGCAGCCGGGTGGCGAATAGCAATCAGCCCCAGCATTTT. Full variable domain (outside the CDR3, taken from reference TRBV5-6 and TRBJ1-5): DAGVTQSPTHLIKTRGQQVTLRCSPKSGHDTVSWYQQALGQGPQFIFQYYEEEERQRGNFPDRFSGHQFPNYSSELNVNALLLGDSALYLCASSRVANSNQPQHFGDGTRLSIL.

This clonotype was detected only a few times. CDR3 bases: TGTGCCAGCAGCCAATTTAGCGGGGGGGCCAATGAGCAGTTCTTC. It codes for CASSQFSGGANEQFF. The chain joins TRBV3-1 to TRBJ2-1, with 11 bases that match TRBD2. Germline V gene lookup returns CDR1 LGHDT and CDR2 YNNKEL (reference sequence). Trimming cost V 2 bases and J 6 bases; bases outside gene matches: 3. The CDR3 sequence is 15 residues long.

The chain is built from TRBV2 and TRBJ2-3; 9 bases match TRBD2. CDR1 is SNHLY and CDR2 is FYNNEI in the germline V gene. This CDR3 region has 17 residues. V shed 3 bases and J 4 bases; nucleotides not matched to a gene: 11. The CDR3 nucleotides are TGTGCCAGCAGTGACGATTCTAGCGGGGATCCCCCAGATACGCAGTATTTT. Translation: CASSDDSSGDPPDTQYF.

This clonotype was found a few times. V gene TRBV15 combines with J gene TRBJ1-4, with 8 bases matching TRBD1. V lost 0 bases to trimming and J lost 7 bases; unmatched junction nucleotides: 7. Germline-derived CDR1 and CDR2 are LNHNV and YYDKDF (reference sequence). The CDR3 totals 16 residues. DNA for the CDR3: TGTGCCACCAGCAGAGATCCAACAGGGGGAGTTGAAAAACTGTTTTTT. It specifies CATSRDPTGGVEKLFF.

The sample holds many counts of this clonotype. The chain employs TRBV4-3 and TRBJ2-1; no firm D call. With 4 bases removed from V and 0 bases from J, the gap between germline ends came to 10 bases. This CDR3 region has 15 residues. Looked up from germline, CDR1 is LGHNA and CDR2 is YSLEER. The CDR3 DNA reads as TGCGCCAGCAGCCGGGCGGCTAACTCCTACAATGAGCAGTTCTTC. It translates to CASSRAANSYNEQFF.

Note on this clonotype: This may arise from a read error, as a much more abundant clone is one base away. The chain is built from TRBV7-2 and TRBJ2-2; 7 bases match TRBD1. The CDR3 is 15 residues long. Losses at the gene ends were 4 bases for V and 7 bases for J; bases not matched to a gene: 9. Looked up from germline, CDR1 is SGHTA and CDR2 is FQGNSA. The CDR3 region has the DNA TGTGCCAGCAGCTACCCCAGGGGGTTAAGCGGGGAGCTGTTTTTT. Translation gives CASSYPRGLSGELFF.

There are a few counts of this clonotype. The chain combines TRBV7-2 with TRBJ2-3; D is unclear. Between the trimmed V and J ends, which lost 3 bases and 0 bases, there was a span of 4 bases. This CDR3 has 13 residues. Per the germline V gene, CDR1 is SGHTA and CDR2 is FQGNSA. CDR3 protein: CASSFPSTDTQYF. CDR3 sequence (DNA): TGTGCCAGCAGCTTTCCTAGCACAGATACGCAGTATTTT. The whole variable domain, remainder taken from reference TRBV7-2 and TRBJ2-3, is GAGVSQSPSNKVTEKGKDVELRCDPISGHTALYWYRQSLGQGLEFLIYFQGNSAPDKSGLPSDRFSAERTGGSVSTLTIQRTQQEDSAVYLCASSFPSTDTQYFGPGTRLTVL.